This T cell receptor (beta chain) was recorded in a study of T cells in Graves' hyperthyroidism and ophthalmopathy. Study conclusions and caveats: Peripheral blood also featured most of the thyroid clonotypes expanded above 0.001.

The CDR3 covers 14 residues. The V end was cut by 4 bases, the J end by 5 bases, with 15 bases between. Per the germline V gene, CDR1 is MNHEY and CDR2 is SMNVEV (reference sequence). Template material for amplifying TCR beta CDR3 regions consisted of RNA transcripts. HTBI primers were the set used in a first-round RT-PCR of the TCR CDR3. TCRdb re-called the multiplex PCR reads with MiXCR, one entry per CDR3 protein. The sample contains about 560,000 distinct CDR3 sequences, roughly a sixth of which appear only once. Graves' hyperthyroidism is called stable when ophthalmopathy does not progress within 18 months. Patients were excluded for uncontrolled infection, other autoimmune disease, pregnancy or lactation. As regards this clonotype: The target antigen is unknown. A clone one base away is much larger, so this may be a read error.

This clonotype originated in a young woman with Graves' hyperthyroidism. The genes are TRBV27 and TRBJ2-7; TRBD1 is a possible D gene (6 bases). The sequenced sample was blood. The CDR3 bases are TGTGCCAGCAGTTCCCTTCAGGGGAGCCACGAGCAGTACTTC. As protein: CASSSLQGSHEQYF.